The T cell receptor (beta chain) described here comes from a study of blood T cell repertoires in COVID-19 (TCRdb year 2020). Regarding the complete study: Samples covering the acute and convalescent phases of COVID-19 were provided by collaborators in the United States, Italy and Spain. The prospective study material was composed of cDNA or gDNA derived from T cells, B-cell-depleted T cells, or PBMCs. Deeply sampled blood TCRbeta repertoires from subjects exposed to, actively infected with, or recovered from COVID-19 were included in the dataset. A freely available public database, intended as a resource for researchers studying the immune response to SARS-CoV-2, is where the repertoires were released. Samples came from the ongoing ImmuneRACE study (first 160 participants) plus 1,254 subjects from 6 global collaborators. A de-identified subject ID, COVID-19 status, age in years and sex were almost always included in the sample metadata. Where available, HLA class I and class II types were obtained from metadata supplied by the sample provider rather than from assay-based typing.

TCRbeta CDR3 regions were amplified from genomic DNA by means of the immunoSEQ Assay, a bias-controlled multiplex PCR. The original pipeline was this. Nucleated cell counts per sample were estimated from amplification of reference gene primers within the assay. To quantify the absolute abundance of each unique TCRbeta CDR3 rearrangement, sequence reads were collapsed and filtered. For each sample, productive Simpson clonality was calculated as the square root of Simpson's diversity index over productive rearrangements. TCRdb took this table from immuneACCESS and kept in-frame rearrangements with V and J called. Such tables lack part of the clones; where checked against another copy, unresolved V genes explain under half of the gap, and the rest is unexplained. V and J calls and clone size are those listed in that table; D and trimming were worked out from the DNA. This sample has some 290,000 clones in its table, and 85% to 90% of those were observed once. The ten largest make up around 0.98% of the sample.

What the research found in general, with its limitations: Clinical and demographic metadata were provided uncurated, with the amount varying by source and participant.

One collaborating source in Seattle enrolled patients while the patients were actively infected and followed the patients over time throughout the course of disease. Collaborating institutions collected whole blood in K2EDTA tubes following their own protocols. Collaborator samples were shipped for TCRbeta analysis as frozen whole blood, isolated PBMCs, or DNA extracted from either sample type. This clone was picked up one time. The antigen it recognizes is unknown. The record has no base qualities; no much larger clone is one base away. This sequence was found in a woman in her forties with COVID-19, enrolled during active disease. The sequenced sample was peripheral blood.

The CDR3 protein sequence reads: CASSLAPGNTEAFF. In nucleotide form, the sequence is TGTGCCAGCAGCTTAGCCCCCGGGAACACTGAAGCTTTCTTT. This sequence uses TRBV7-2 and TRBJ1-1; confidence is insufficient to name the D gene. At the junction V is shortened by 0 bases and J by 1 base, with 6 bases in between. According to the germline V gene, CDR1 reads SGHTA and CDR2 reads FQGNSA. The CDR3 holds 14 amino acids from the cysteine to the phenylalanine. Only CDR3 DNA is held: 42 bases, read in frame from base 1.